Below, 14 T cell receptor beta chains from the same sample are listed, as sequenced in a study of T-cell reconstitution after alpha-beta-depleted transplantation in children. For TCRbeta, the library was prepared with unique molecular identifiers. From the PCR reads, TCRdb called clonotypes with MiXCR, one entry per CDR3 protein. Seen here are a few hundred thousand distinct CDR3 sequences, around 17% observed once, and the top ten hold roughly 3.3%. Source: PBMCs from the stem cell graft donor, taken from the stem cell graft. The receptors come from a human donor who donated a stem cell graft to a child with acute lymphoblastic leukemia.

The rearrangement uses TRBV6-5 and TRBJ1-1; D uncertain. Trimming cost V 4 bases and J 1 base, with 10 bases left between them. This CDR3 contains 14 residues. CDR1 is MNHEY, CDR2 SVGAGI, per germline. CDR3 amino acids: CASSSPVANTEAFF. CDR3 nucleotide sequence: TGTGCCAGCAGTTCGCCGGTTGCGAACACTGAAGCTTTCTTT.

This rearrangement joins TRBV20-1 to TRBJ1-3, with 8 bases identical to TRBD1. The CDR3 runs 13 residues. The ends lost 7 bases at V and 2 bases at J; junction bases unmatched: 4. The germline CDR1 and CDR2 sequences are DFQATT and SNEGSKA (reference sequence). DNA of the CDR3: TGCAGTGTCCAGGGGGCGGCTGGAAACACCATATATTTT. Translated: CSVQGAAGNTIYF.

This clonotype was picked up many times. The chain combines TRBV6-5 with TRBJ1-6, with 10 positions matching TRBD1. V lost 4 bases, J lost 6 bases, and 3 bases stayed unmatched. There are 15 residues in the CDR3. The germline V gene encodes CDR1 MNHEY and CDR2 SVGAGI. CDR3 DNA sequence: TGTGCCAGCAGTTCCCGGGACAGGGGTAATTCACCCCTCCACTTT. This translates into CASSSRDRGNSPLHF.

This clonotype was detected a few times. This sequence joins TRBV15 and TRBJ1-2; no definite D call. The CDR3 covers 15 residues. Germline V gene lookup returns CDR1 LNHNV and CDR2 YYDKDF (reference sequence). Trimming pared 0 bases from V and 6 bases from J, leaving 14 bases between. The CDR3 sequence is CATSREVGGLHGYTF. CDR3 nucleotide sequence: TGTGCCACCAGCAGAGAAGTGGGAGGTCTCCATGGCTACACCTTC.

As DNA, the CDR3 is TGTGCCAGCAGCTACCAGGTTGGGAATCCGTCGATTCAGTACTTC. Translation gives CASSYQVGNPSIQYF. The V call is TRBV7-2, the J call TRBJ2-4; D remains unclear. The CDR3 is 15 amino acids. V lost 4 bases to trimming and J lost 10 bases, with 20 bases between them. Germline CDR1 SGHTA, CDR2 FQGNSA.

The CDR3 nucleotides are TGTGCCAGCAGCCCACCCCTCGGCAGGGTCCACACCTACGAGCAGTACTTC. It yields the protein CASSPPLGRVHTYEQYF. The chain uses TRBV7-9 and TRBJ2-7; a weak D match, TRBD1 (5 bases). Germline loops: CDR1 SEHNR, CDR2 FQNEAQ (reference sequence). V was trimmed by 5 bases and J by 2 bases, leaving 22 bases between them. CDR3 size: 17 residues.

This clonotype was detected a few times. A read error may produce the germline difference seen at one junction end. This chain uses TRBV7-9 with TRBJ1-2, with D maybe TRBD1 (6 bases). This CDR3 spans 15 amino acids. Germline V CDR1 and CDR2: SEHNR, FQNEAQ (reference sequence). The CDR3 DNA sequence: TGTGCCAGCAGCTTAGTCCGGTGGGGGAGACAGGTCGTCGCCTTC. Translated: CASSLVRWGRQVVAF.

There are a few counts of this clonotype. V is TRBV5-1 and J is TRBJ1-5; 7 bases are shared with TRBD1. Germline V CDR1 and CDR2: SGHRS, YFSETQ. V trimming: 3 bases; J trimming: 11 bases; junction bases outside the gene matches: 11. The CDR3 is made up of 14 amino acids. The CDR3 coding sequence is TGCGCCAGCAGCTGGGACAGTTTTGCTGGGGCCCAGCATTTT. Its translation is CASSWDSFAGAQHF.

This chain connects TRBV29-1 to TRBJ1-2; TRBD1 agrees at 7 bases. V was clipped by 8 bases and J by 5 bases; unmatched bases: 5. CDR3 length: 11 amino acids. In germline, CDR1 is SQVTM, CDR2 ANQGSEA. CDR3 sequence: CSSWDSYGYTF. The CDR3 nucleotides read TGCAGCTCATGGGACAGTTATGGCTACACCTTC.

This clonotype was observed a few times. The chain uses TRBV10-3 and TRBJ2-5, with 10 bases matching TRBD2. J lost 3 bases, V lost 4 bases, and 2 bases had no gene match. Germline loops: CDR1 ENHRY, CDR2 SYGVKD. The CDR3 is 14 amino acids. The CDR3 region has the DNA TGTGCCATCAGTGGCCTAGCGGGAGAAGAGACCCAGTACTTC. Translating it yields CAISGLAGEETQYF.

The chain is built from TRBV18 and TRBJ1-2; tentatively, D is TRBD1 (6 bases). The V and J ends lost 2 bases and 3 bases respectively, with 7 bases between them. Germline V lookup: CDR1 KGHSH, CDR2 LQKENI. This CDR3 contains 13 residues. The chain's CDR3 is CASSPRTDYGYTF. In DNA form, the CDR3 reads TGTGCCAGCTCACCAAGGACAGACTATGGCTACACCTTC. Full variable domain (outside the CDR3, taken from reference TRBV18 and TRBJ1-2): NAGVMQNPRHLVRRRGQEARLRCSPMKGHSHVYWYRQLPEEGLKFMVYLQKENIIDESGMPKERFSAEFPKEGPSILRIQQVVRGDSAAYFCASSPRTDYGYTFGSGTRLTVV.

The chain links TRBV5-1 to TRBJ2-1; D is perhaps TRBD1 (5 bases). There are 13 residues in the CDR3. Germline values: CDR1 SGHRS, CDR2 YFSETQ. The ends were cut back, 0 bases at V and 7 bases at J, with 8 bases in the middle. CDR3 DNA sequence: TGCGCCAGCAGCTTGGCAGGACAAAATGAGCAGTTCTTC. This encodes CASSLAGQNEQFF.

This sequence joins TRBV20-1 and TRBJ1-4, with TRBD1 matching 9 bases. V was pared by 3 bases and J by 9 bases, with 11 bases of the junction left unmatched. CDR1 is DFQATT, CDR2 SNEGSKA, per germline (reference sequence). The CDR3 is 15 residues long. CDR3 sequence (DNA): TGCAGTGCTAGGCCACAGGACAGGGGCGGGCAAAAACTGTTTTTT. As protein: CSARPQDRGGQKLFF.

The genes are TRBV5-6 and TRBJ2-5; perhaps TRBD1 as D (6 bases). Trimming removed 4 bases from V and 3 bases from J, with 13 bases in between. CDR1 and CDR2 from the germline V gene are SGHDT and YYEEEE. There are 14 residues in the CDR3. The DNA for the CDR3 is TGTGCCAGCAGCGGCTGGACAGAAAAAGAGACCCAGTACTTC. This gives the protein CASSGWTEKETQYF. Using reference TRBV5-6 and TRBJ2-5 for the parts outside the CDR3, the full variable domain is DAGVTQSPTHLIKTRGQQVTLRCSPKSGHDTVSWYQQALGQGPQFIFQYYEEEERQRGNFPDRFSGHQFPNYSSELNVNALLLGDSALYLCASSGWTEKETQYFGPGTRLLVL.